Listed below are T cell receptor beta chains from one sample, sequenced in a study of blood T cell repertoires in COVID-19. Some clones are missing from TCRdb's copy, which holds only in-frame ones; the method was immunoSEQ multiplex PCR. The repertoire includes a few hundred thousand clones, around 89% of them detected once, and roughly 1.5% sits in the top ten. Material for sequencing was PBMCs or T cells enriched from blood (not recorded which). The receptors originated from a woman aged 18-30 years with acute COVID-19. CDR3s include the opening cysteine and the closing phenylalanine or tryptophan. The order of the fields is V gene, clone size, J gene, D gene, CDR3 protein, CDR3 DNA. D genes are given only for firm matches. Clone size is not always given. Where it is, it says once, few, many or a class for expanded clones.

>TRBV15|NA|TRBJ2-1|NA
CATSRRWSVHEQFF
TGTGCCACCAGCAGGAGGTGGTCGGTCCATGAGCAGTTCTTC
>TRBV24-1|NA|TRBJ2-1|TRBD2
CATSSGVGGYNEQFF
TGTGCCACGTCTAGCGGGGTGGGGGGGTACAATGAGCAGTTCTTC
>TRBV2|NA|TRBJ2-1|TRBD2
CASRGLAGGLNEQFF
TGTGCCAGCAGGGGGCTAGCGGGAGGTCTAAATGAGCAGTTCTTC
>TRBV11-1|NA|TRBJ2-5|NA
CASSRKGEWGTQYF
TGTGCCAGCAGCCGAAAGGGAGAGTGGGGGACCCAGTACTTC
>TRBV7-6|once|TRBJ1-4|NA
CASSLGPPTTNEKLFF
TGTGCCAGCAGCTTAGGGCCTCCAACAACTAATGAAAAACTGTTTTTT
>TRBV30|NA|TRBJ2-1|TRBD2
CAWSPGLAGRNEQFF
TGTGCCTGGAGTCCGGGACTAGCGGGAAGGAATGAGCAGTTCTTC
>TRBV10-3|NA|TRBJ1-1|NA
CAISEGQGAFF
TGTGCCATCAGTGAAGGACAAGGAGCTTTCTTT
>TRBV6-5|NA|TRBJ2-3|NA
CASSYAGISTDTQYF
TGTGCCAGCAGTTACGCAGGGATCAGCACAGATACGCAGTATTTT
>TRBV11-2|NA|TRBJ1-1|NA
CASSSHRDTKNTEAFF
TGTGCCAGCAGCTCCCACCGGGACACTAAGAACACTGAAGCTTTCTTT
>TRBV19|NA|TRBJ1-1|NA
CASKERAEAFF
TGTGCCAGTAAAGAGAGAGCTGAAGCTTTCTTT
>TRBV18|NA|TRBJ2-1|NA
CASSRLRGEQFF
TGTGCCAGCTCACGTCTCAGAGGTGAGCAGTTCTTC
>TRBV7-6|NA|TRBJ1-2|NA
CASSAGTTNYGYTF
TGTGCCAGCAGCGCCGGGACAACAAACTATGGCTACACCTTC
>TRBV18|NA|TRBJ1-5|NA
CASSPMVGQGYNQPQHF
TGTGCCAGCTCACCAATGGTAGGGCAGGGGTACAATCAGCCCCAGCATTTT
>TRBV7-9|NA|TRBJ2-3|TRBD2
CASSFVPSGLAGSSATQYF
TGTGCCAGCAGCTTCGTTCCATCGGGACTAGCGGGATCGAGCGCTACGCAGTATTTT
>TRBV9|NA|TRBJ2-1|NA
CASSATLTQYNEQFF
TGTGCCAGCAGCGCCACGTTGACTCAATACAATGAGCAGTTCTTC
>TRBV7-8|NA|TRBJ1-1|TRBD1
CASSFAGNRGGTEAFF
TGTGCCAGCAGTTTCGCGGGAAACAGGGGTGGTACTGAAGCTTTCTTT
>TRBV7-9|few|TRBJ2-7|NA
CASSLVLYEQYF
TGTGCCAGCAGCTTAGTCCTCTACGAGCAGTACTTC
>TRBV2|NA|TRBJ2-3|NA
CASSEALLEGTQYF
TGTGCCAGCAGTGAAGCGCTTTTAGAGGGTACGCAGTATTTT
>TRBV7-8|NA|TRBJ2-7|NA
CASSLGGSGFPYEQYF
TGTGCCAGCAGCCTAGGGGGTAGCGGGTTCCCCTACGAGCAGTACTTC
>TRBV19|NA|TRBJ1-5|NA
CASSSPLLVNSNQPQHF
TGTGCCAGTAGTTCCCCGCTACTAGTTAATAGCAATCAGCCCCAGCATTTT
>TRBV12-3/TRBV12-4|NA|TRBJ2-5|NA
CASSPGVGETQYF
TGTGCCAGCAGTCCAGGGGTAGGTGAGACCCAGTACTTC
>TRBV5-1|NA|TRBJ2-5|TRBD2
CASSPKDAGEETQYF
TGCGCCAGCAGCCCTAAAGACGCGGGGGAAGAGACCCAGTACTTC
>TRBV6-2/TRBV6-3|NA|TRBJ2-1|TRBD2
CASSLSSGRAGNEQFF
TGTGCCAGCAGCCTTTCCAGCGGGAGGGCCGGGAATGAGCAGTTCTTC
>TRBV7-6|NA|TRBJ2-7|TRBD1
CASSLESDRGRYEQYF
TGTGCCAGCAGCTTAGAGAGTGACAGGGGGCGGTACGAGCAGTACTTC
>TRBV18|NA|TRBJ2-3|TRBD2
CASSPRTSGSSTDTQYF
TGTGCCAGCTCACCACGAACTAGCGGGAGTAGCACAGATACGCAGTATTTT
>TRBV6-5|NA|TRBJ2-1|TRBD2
CASSYSSSSGNNEQFF
TGTGCCAGCAGTTACTCGTCCTCTAGCGGGAACAATGAGCAGTTCTTC
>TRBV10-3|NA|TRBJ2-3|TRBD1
CAISEGQGATDTQYF
TGTGCCATCAGTGAAGGACAGGGGGCCACAGATACGCAGTATTTT
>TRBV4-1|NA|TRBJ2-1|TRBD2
CASSQVIRRLAGAYEQFF
TGCGCCAGCAGCCAAGTTATCAGAAGACTAGCGGGAGCTTATGAGCAGTTCTTC
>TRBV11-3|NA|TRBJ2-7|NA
CASSLSGRTYEQYF
TGTGCCAGCAGCTTAAGTGGGAGGACCTACGAGCAGTACTTC
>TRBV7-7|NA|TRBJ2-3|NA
CASSLGGRSTDTQYF
TGTGCCAGCAGCTTAGGAGGGAGAAGTACAGATACGCAGTATTTT
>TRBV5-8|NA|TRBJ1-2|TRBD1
CASSHFRVTGGLHGYTF
TGTGCCAGCAGCCACTTTAGAGTTACAGGGGGGTTGCATGGCTACACCTTC